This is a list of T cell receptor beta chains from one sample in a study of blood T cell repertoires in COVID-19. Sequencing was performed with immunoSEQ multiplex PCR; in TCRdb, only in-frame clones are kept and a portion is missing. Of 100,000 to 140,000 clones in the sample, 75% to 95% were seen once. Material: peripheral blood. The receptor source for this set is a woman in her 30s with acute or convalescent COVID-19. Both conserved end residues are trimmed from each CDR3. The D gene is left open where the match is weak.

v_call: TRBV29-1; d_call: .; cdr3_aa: SVEVQRLYGYT
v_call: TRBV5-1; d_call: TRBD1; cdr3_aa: ASSLDRDRGHEQY
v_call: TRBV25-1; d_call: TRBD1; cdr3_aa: ASTSTGGDGNTIY
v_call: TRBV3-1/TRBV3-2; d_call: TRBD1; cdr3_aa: ASSVTGTGYEQY
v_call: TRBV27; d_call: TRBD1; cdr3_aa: ASSFDDRVRGYT
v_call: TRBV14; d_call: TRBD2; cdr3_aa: ASSQDRTSGRPYEQY
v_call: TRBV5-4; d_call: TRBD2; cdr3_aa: ASSLIGGVSTDTQY
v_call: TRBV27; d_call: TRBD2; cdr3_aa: ASSLGSGGFSYEQY
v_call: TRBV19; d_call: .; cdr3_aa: ASSPTGYGEQY
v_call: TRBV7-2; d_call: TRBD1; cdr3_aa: ASSPEGDSGYTQY
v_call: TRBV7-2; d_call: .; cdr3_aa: ASSLMESEAF
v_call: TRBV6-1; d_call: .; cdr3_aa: ASSEWGRGNYGYT
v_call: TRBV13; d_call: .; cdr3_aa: ASSPGPTYEQY
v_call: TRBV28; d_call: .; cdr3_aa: ASSFFMLGGPQGDSYEQY
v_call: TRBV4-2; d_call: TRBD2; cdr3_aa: ASSSPRTSGRVYEQY
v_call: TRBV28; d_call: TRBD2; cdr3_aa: ASSPGSGSGKEETQY
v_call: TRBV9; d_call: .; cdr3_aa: ASSVGGAGSDTQY
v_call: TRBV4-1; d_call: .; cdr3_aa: ASRLAAAPTEAF
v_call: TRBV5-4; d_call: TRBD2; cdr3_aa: ASSRTSGGATGELF
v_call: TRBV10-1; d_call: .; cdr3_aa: ASIRIYEQY
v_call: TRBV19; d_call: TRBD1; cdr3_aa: ASRVGQGFSPLH
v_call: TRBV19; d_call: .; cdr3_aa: ASSGDLRTVYNEQF
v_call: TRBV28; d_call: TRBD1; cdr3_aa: ASSLTSTGAYEQY
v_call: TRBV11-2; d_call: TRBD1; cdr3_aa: ASSPRQGALNGYT
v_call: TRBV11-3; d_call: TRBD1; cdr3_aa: ASSSLTGGHGYT
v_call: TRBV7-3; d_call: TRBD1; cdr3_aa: ASSPGQGWNEQF
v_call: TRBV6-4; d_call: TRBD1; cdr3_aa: ASSPRTGYGYT
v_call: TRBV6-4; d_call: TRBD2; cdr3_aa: ASSPTVPSGEQF
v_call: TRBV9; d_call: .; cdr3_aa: ASSVESFNEQF
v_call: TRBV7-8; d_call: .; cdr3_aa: ASSFALYNEQF
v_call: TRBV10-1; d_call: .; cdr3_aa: ASSDKGSLSSGNTIY